This T cell receptor beta chain originates from a study of human CD8 memory T cell subsets. By frequency, this clonotype is medium-sized. Libraries of TCR beta chains were produced by 5' RACE (UMI-labeled). TCRdb re-called the 5' RACE reads and catalogs CDR3 proteins one per entry, DNA excluded. The sample has several thousand distinct CDR3 sequences; the top ten hold around 25%. CDR1 and CDR2 (germline): SQVTM, ANQGSEA. CDR3 size: 13 residues. Sequenced: CD8+ T cells from PBMCs. The source is a human donor in good health. The V call is TRBV29-1, the J call TRBJ1-2; with no DNA, the TCRdb D assignment of TRBD1 cannot be verified. The CDR3 loop is CSVEDDRFYGYTF.